This T cell receptor beta chain was identified during a study of molecular identifiers for immune sequencing clone quantification. A word on this clonotype: A much larger clone lies one base from this, so it may be a read error.

As previously described, bulk TCR libraries were made using listed TCR primers. Using its own MiXCR run on the PCR reads, TCRdb lists one record per CDR3 protein. The sample lists about 630,000 distinct CDR3 sequences; about 25% were seen once. There are 14 residues in the CDR3. Germline CDR1 LNHDA, CDR2 SQIVND (reference sequence). The sequencing sample was made of naive CD8+ T cells from blood, with Jurkat cell RNA spiked in. Subset given: FACS-sorted CD8+CD4-CCR7+CD45RA+ naive T cells. The clonotype originates from a human donor in good health. Some libraries in this study had Jurkat cell RNA spiked in. This chain links TRBV19 with TRBJ1-1; 8 nucleotides align to TRBD1. The CDR3 region is CASSNQGAVTEVFF. DNA of the CDR3: TGTGCCAGTAGCAATCAGGGGGCGGTCACTGAAGTTTTCTTT.